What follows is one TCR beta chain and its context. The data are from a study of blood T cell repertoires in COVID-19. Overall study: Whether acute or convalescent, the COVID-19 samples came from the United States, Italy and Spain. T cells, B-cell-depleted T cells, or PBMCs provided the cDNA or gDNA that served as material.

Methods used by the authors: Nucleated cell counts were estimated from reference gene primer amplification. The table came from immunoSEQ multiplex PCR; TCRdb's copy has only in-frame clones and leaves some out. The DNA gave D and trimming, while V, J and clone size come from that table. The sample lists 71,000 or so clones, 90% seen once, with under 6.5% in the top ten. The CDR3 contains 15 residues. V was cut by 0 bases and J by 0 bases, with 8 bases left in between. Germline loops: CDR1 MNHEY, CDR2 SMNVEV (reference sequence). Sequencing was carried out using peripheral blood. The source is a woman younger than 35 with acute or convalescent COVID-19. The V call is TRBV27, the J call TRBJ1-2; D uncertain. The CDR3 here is CASSLSGQTNYGYTF. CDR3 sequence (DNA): TGTGCCAGCAGTTTATCGGGCCAGACTAACTATGGCTACACCTTC.